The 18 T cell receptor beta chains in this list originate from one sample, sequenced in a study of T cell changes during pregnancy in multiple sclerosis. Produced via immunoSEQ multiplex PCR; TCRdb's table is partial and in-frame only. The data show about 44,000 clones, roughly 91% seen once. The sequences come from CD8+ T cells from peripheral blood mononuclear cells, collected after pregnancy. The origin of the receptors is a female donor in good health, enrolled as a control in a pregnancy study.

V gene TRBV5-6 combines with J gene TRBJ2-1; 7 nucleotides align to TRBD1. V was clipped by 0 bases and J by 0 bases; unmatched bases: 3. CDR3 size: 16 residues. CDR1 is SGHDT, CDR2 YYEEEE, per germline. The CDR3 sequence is CASSLGTGSSYNEQFF. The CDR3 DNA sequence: TGTGCCAGCAGCTTGGGGACAGGTTCCTCCTACAATGAGCAGTTCTTC.

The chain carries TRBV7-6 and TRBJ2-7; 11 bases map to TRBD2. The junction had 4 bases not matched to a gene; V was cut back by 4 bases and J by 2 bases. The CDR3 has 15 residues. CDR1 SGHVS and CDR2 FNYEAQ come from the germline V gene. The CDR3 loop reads CASSSVAGGTYEQYF. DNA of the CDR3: TGTGCCAGCAGCTCCGTAGCGGGGGGGACCTACGAGCAGTACTTC.

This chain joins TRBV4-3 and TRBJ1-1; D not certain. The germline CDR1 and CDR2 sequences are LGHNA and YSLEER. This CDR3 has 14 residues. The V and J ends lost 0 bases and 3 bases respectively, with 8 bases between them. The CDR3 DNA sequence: TGCGCCAGCAGCCAAGATCGAAGCTACACTGAAGCTTTCTTT. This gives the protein CASSQDRSYTEAFF.

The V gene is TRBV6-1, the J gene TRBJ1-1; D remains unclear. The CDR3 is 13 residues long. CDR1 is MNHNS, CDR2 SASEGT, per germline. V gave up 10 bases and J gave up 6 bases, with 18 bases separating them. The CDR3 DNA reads TGTGCCACCACTCCCGACAACAACCCTGAAGCTTTCTTT. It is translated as CATTPDNNPEAFF.

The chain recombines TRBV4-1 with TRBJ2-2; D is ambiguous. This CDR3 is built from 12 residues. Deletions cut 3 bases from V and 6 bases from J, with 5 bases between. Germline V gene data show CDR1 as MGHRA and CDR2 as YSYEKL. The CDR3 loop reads CASSHGSGELFF. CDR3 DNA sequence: TGCGCCAGCAGCCACGGGTCCGGGGAGCTGTTTTTT.

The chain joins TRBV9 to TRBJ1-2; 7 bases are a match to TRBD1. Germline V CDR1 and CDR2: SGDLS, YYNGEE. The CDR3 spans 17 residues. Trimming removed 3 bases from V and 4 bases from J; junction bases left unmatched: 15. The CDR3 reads CASSGVGGEIDAYGYTF. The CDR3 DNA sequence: TGTGCCAGCAGCGGAGTAGGGGGCGAAATCGATGCCTATGGCTACACCTTC. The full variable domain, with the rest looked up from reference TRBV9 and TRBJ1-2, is DSGVTQTPKHLITATGQRVTLRCSPRSGDLSVYWYQQSLDQGLQFLIQYYNGEERAKGNILERFSAQQFPDLHSELNLSSLELGDSALYFCASSGVGGEIDAYGYTFGSGTRLTVV.

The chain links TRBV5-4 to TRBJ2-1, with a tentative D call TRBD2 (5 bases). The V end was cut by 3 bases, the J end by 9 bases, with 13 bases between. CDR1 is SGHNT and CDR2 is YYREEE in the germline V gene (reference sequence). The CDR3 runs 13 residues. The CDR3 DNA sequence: TGTGCCAGCAGCTCCCAACGGGGTACTGAGCAGTTCTTC. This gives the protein CASSSQRGTEQFF. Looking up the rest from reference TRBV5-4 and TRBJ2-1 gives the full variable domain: ETGVTQSPTHLIKTRGQQVTLRCSSQSGHNTVSWYQQALGQGPQFIFQYYREEENGRGNFPPRFSGLQFPNYSSELNVNALELDDSALYLCASSSQRGTEQFFGPGTRLTVL.

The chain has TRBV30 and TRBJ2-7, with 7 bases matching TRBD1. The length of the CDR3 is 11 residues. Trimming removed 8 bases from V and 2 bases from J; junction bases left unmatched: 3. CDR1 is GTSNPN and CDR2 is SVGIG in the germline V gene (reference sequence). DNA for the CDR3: TGTGCCGGGGACAGCACCTACGAGCAGTACTTC. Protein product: CAGDSTYEQYF.

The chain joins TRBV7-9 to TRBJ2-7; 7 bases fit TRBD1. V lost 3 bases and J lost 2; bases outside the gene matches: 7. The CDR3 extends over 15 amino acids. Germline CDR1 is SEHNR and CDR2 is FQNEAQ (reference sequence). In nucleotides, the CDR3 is TGTGCCAGCAGCTTGCTCGCGACAGGGACCTACGAGCAGTACTTC. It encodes CASSLLATGTYEQYF.

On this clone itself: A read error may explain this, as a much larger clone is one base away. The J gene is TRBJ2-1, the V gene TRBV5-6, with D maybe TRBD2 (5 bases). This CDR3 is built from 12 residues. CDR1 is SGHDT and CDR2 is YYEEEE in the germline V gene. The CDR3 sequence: CANSLRGNEQFF. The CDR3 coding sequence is TGTGCCAACAGCTTGCGCGGGAATGAGCAGTTCTTC.

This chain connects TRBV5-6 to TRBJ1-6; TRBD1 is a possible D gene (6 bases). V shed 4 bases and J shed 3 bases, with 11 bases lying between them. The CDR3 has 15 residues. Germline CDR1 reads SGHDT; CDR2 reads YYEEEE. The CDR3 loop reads CASSRDTNYNSPLHF. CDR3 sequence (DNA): TGTGCCAGCAGCCGGGACACTAACTATAATTCACCCCTCCACTTT.

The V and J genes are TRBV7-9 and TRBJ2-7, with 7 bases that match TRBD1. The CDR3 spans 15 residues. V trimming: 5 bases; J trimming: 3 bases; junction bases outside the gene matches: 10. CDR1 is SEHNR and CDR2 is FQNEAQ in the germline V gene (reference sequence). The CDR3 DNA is TGTGCCAGCAGCCCTGGGACAGCTTACCGCTACGAGCAGTACTTC. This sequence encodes CASSPGTAYRYEQYF.

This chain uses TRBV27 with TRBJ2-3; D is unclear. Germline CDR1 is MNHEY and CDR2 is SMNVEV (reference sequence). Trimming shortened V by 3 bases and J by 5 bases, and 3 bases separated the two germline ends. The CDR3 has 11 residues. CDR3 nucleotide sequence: TGTGCCAGCAGTTTTCAAGATACGCAGTATTTT. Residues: CASSFQDTQYF.

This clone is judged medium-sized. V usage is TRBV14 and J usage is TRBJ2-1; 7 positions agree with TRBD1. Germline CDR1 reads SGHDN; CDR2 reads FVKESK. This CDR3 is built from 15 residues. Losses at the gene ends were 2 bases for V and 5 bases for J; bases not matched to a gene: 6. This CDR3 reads CASSQMTGFDNEQFF. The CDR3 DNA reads TGTGCCAGCAGCCAAATGACAGGGTTTGACAATGAGCAGTTCTTC.

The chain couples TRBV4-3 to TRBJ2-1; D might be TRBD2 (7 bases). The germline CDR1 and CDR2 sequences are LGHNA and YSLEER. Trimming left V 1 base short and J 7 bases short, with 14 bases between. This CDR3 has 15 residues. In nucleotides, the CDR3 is TGCGCCAGCAGCCAAGGGTGGGGGGGCCATAATGAGCAGTTCTTC. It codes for CASSQGWGGHNEQFF.

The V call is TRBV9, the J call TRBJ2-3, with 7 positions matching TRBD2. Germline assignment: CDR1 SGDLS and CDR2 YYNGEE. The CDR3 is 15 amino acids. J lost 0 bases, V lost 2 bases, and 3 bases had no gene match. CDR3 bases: TGTGCCAGCAGCGTGAACGGGGGGAGCACAGATACGCAGTATTTT. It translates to CASSVNGGSTDTQYF.

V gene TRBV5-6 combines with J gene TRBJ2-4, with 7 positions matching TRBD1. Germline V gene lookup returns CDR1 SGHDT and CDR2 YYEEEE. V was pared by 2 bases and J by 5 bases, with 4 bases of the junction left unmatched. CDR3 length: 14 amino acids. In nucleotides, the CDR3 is TGTGCCAGCAGCTTTAGGGGGACAGAAAACATTCAGTACTTC. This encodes CASSFRGTENIQYF.

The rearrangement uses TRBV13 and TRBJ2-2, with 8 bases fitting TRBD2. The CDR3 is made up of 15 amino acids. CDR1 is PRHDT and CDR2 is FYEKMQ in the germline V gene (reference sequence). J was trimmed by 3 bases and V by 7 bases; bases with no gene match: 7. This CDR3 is CASTGRGVDTGELFF. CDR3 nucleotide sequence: TGTGCCAGCACGGGGCGGGGGGTCGACACCGGGGAGCTGTTTTTT. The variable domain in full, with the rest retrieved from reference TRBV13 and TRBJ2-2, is AAGVIQSPRHLIKEKRETATLKCYPIPRHDTVYWYQQGPGQDPQFLISFYEKMQSDKGSIPDRFSAQQFSDYHSELNMSSLELGDSALYFCASTGRGVDTGELFFGEGSRLTVL.